The 19 T cell receptor beta chains below all came from one sample that was sequenced in a study of T cell changes during pregnancy in multiple sclerosis. Repertoires were generated with immunoSEQ multiplex PCR, while TCRdb's copy carries only in-frame clones and drops some. Of over 90,000 clones listed, approximately 89% were seen once; the top ten hold approximately 0.97%. The source was peripheral blood, collected before pregnancy. Receptors were obtained from a female donor with multiple sclerosis, enrolled in a pregnancy study.

For the CDR3, the DNA is TGTGCCAGCAGTTTTGGGGCCGCTGGCACAGATACGCAGTATTTT. This encodes CASSFGAAGTDTQYF. The chain uses TRBV28 and TRBJ2-3; D is possibly TRBD1 (5 bases). CDR1 and CDR2 (germline): MDHEN, SYDVKM. V lost 3 bases, J lost 1 base, and 11 bases lay in between. The CDR3 extends over 15 amino acids.

The chain couples TRBV5-1 to TRBJ2-2; the match to TRBD2 covers 7 bases. The CDR3 contains 16 residues. V dropped 2 bases and J dropped 0; count of bases not matched to a gene: 4. In germline, CDR1 is SGHRS, CDR2 YFSETQ. The CDR3 sequence is CASSLISGANTGELFF. For the CDR3, the DNA is TGCGCCAGCAGCTTAATCAGCGGGGCGAACACCGGGGAGCTGTTTTTT.

The chain carries TRBV5-1 and TRBJ2-1, with 14 positions matching TRBD2. Looked up from germline, CDR1 is SGHRS and CDR2 is YFSETQ. The CDR3 runs to 14 residues. V lost 4 bases to trimming and J lost 14 bases; unmatched junction nucleotides: 8. The CDR3 spells CASSDGTSGREEFF. The CDR3 DNA reads as TGCGCCAGCAGCGACGGGACTAGCGGGAGAGAGGAGTTCTTC.

This clone was recorded once. The chain carries TRBV5-1 and TRBJ1-1; D is ambiguous. CDR3 length: 14 amino acids. The germline V gene encodes CDR1 SGHRS and CDR2 YFSETQ. The V end lost 6 bases, the J end lost 1 base, and 13 bases lay between the germline ends. This CDR3 is CASNPTPPNTEAFF. Here the CDR3 DNA reads TGCGCCAGCAATCCAACACCACCGAACACTGAAGCTTTCTTT.

The chain combines TRBV4-3 with TRBJ2-3, with 11 positions matching TRBD2. This CDR3 spans 19 amino acids. The V and J ends lost 0 bases and 2 bases, in that order; junction bases with no gene match: 10. From germline, CDR1 is LGHNA and CDR2 YSLEER. The CDR3 DNA reads TGCGCCAGCAGCCAAGAGGGCCTAGCGGGGGGCCTCGTCACAGATACGCAGTATTTT. It specifies CASSQEGLAGGLVTDTQYF.

The chain has TRBV27 and TRBJ2-1; 10 bases align to TRBD2. V shed 3 bases, J shed 7 bases, and the junction held 12 bases outside the gene matches. The CDR3 consists of 17 residues. The germline gives CDR1 MNHEY, CDR2 SMNVEV (reference sequence). The CDR3 protein is CASSLSSGSGFGNEQFF. In DNA form, the CDR3 reads TGTGCCAGCAGTTTGTCTAGCGGGAGCGGGTTTGGGAATGAGCAGTTCTTC.

The chain links TRBV7-2 to TRBJ2-1; TRBD1 might be the D (6 bases). Germline CDR1 SGHTA, CDR2 FQGNSA. The CDR3 is 15 residues long. The V and J ends lost 5 bases and 6 bases respectively, with 17 bases between them. The DNA for the CDR3 is TGTGCCAGCAGCCCAGACAGGATAATCGGCAATGAGCAGTTCTTC. Encoded protein: CASSPDRIIGNEQFF.

The chain couples TRBV18 to TRBJ2-7; 8 nucleotides line up with TRBD1. The germline gives CDR1 KGHSH, CDR2 LQKENI. Trimming at V came to 1 base and at J to 2 bases, leaving 1 base not matched to a gene. This CDR3 spans 14 amino acids. This CDR3 reads CASSPRTGPYEQYF. CDR3 nucleotides: TGTGCCAGCTCACCACGGACAGGGCCCTACGAGCAGTACTTC.

The chain is built from TRBV19 and TRBJ2-7; 10 bases line up with TRBD2. The V and J ends lost 0 bases and 6 bases, in that order; junction bases with no gene match: 11. The CDR3 extends over 17 amino acids. Germline V gene lookup returns CDR1 LNHDA and CDR2 SQIVND (reference sequence). The CDR3 DNA follows: TGTGCCAGTAGTATAGATCAGGGCCTAGCGGGAGTTGCCGAGCAGTACTTC. Translation gives CASSIDQGLAGVAEQYF.

V is TRBV19 and J is TRBJ1-3; D is ambiguous. CDR1 LNHDA and CDR2 SQIVND come from the germline V gene (reference sequence). The length of the CDR3 is 13 residues. The germline V and J ends were trimmed by 8 bases and 4 bases, with 12 bases remaining between them. The CDR3: CASQEGGGNTIYF. The CDR3 bases are TGTGCCAGTCAAGAGGGCGGGGGAAACACCATATATTTT. The variable domain in full, with the rest retrieved from reference TRBV19 and TRBJ1-3, is DGGITQSPKYLFRKEGQNVTLSCEQNLNHDAMYWYRQDPGQGLRLIYYSQIVNDFQKGDIAEGYSVSREKKESFPLTVTSAQKNPTAFYLCASQEGGGNTIYFGEGSWLTVV.

This sequence joins TRBV7-3 and TRBJ1-3, with unresolved D. Germline V CDR1 and CDR2: SGHTA, FQGTGA. Trimming took off 5 bases at V and 3 bases at J, with 8 bases between the two ends. CDR3 length equals 13 residues. CDR3 sequence reads: CASSPSRGNTIYF. CDR3 nucleotide sequence: TGTGCCAGCAGCCCAAGCCGTGGAAACACCATATATTTT.

The rearrangement joins TRBV7-9 to TRBJ2-5, with 7 bases aligning to TRBD2. This CDR3 comprises 15 residues. Per germline, CDR1 SEHNR and CDR2 FQNEAQ (reference sequence). Trimming cost V 5 bases and J 3 bases; bases outside gene matches: 9. This CDR3 reads CASSASSAGEETQYF. In DNA, the CDR3 is TGTGCCAGCAGCGCCAGCAGTGCGGGAGAAGAGACCCAGTACTTC. The entire variable domain, with the rest obtained from reference TRBV7-9 and TRBJ2-5, is as follows: DTGVSQNPRHKITKRGQNVTFRCDPISEHNRLYWYRQTLGQGPEFLTYFQNEAQLEKSRLLSDRFSAERPKGSFSTLEIQRTEQGDSAMYLCASSASSAGEETQYFGPGTRLLVL.

This clone has just a few counts. Here the CDR3 reads CASSPPLAGDNEQFF. CDR3 in DNA: TGTGCCAGCTCACCTCCCCTAGCGGGGGACAATGAGCAGTTCTTC. The chain recombines TRBV18 with TRBJ2-1, with 10 bases fitting TRBD2. Per germline, CDR1 KGHSH and CDR2 LQKENI. Germline trimming cut 3 bases from V and 5 bases from J; bases unmatched to any gene: 4. The CDR3 is 15 amino acids.

The CDR3 DNA reads TGTGCCAGCAGCCAAGATATTTCGGGGGGCGGTCTAGGGGGCTCCTACGAGCAGTACTTC. This encodes CASSQDISGGGLGGSYEQYF. The V gene is TRBV4-2, the J gene TRBJ2-7; TRBD2 might be the D (7 bases). This CDR3 spans 20 amino acids. In germline, CDR1 is LGHNA, CDR2 YNFKEQ. V was pared by 0 bases and J by 0 bases, with 24 bases between.

This clone was found a few times. J is TRBJ1-1 and V is TRBV9; a possible D gene is TRBD1 (5 bases). Germline V gene data show CDR1 as SGDLS and CDR2 as YYNGEE. V was shortened by 1 base and J by 1 base, with 11 bases between the two germline ends. This CDR3 is built from 15 residues. CDR3 sequence (DNA): TGTGCCAGCAGCGTATTGGACACAACGAACACTGAAGCTTTCTTT. Amino acid sequence: CASSVLDTTNTEAFF.

The chain combines TRBV5-1 with TRBJ1-2, with 8 positions matching TRBD1. Germline lookup yields CDR1 SGHRS and CDR2 YFSETQ. The CDR3 is 15 residues long. The ends lost 4 bases at V and 7 bases at J; junction bases unmatched: 12. The CDR3, as DNA: TGCGCCAGCAGCCTTGCGACAGGGGAAGTAACTGGCTACACCTTC. Encoded protein: CASSLATGEVTGYTF.

The chain links TRBV7-9 to TRBJ1-4; possible D gene TRBD1, 6 bases. The germline V gene encodes CDR1 SEHNR and CDR2 FQNEAQ (reference sequence). The V end was cut by 5 bases, the J end by 7 bases, with 23 bases between. CDR3 length: 17 residues. The chain's CDR3 is CASSAGGSAGAGEKLFF. The DNA of the CDR3 is TGTGCCAGCAGCGCTGGTGGGTCTGCAGGGGCTGGTGAAAAACTGTTTTTT.

J is TRBJ1-3 and V is TRBV18; 7 positions match TRBD1. Germline loops: CDR1 KGHSH, CDR2 LQKENI. J gave up 2 bases and V 3 bases, and 7 bases lay outside the gene matches. The CDR3 contains 16 residues. The CDR3 here is CASSPGTGATGNTIYF. The CDR3 coding sequence is TGTGCCAGCTCACCGGGCACAGGGGCAACTGGAAACACCATATATTTT.

The chain recombines TRBV6-1 with TRBJ2-5, with a weak D call TRBD2 (5 bases). This CDR3 spans 16 amino acids. V shed 2 bases and J shed 7 bases, with 20 bases lying between them. Germline V gives CDR1 MNHNS, CDR2 SASEGT. CDR3: CASSERSRAGVATQYF. CDR3 sequence (DNA): TGTGCCAGCAGTGAACGGAGCCGAGCCGGGGTTGCGACCCAGTACTTC.